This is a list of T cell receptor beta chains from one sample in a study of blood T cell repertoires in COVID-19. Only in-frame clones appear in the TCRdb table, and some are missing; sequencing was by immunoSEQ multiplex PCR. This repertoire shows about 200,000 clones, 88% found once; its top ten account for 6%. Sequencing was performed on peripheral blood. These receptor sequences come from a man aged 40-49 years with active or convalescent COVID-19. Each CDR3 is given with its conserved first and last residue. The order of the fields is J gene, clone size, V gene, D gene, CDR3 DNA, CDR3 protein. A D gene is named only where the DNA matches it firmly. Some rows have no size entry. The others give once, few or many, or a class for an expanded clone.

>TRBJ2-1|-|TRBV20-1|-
TGCAGTGCTAGGGGGCATGTTGAGCAGTTCTTC
CSARGHVEQFF
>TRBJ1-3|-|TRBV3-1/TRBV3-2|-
TGTGCCAGCAGCCCAAGGGCCCTAGAAACTAGCTCTGGAAACACCATATATTTT
CASSPRALETSSGNTIYF
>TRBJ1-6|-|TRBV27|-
TGTGCCAGCAGTTTCCGACAGGCCCTAAAGTCTTCACCCCTCCACTTT
CASSFRQALKSSPLHF
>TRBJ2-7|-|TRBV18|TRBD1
TGTGCCAGCAAACCCGGACAGGGGGTCTACGAGCAGTACTTC
CASKPGQGVYEQYF
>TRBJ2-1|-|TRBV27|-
TGTGCCAGCAGCCAAGGACTGAACAATGAGCAGTTCTTC
CASSQGLNNEQFF
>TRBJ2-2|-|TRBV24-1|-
TGTGCCACCAGAAACTTTGACACCGGGGAGCTGTTTTTT
CATRNFDTGELFF
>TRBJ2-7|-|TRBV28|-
TGTGCCAGCAGCCCACCCGGGACTCCTAATTACGAGCAGTACTTC
CASSPPGTPNYEQYF
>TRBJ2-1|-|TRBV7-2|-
TGTGCCAGCAGCTTAGGAGGGAAGGGTCTGATCGGCAATGAGCAGTTCTTC
CASSLGGKGLIGNEQFF
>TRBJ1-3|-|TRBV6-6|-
TGTGCCAGCACTGGGAGCTCTGGAAACACCATATATTTT
CASTGSSGNTIYF
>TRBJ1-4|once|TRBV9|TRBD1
TGTGCCAGCAGTACAGGACAGGCTAATGAAAAACTGTTTTTT
CASSTGQANEKLFF
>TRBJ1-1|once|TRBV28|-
TGTGCCAGCAGTCAGGGGTCGGAAGCTTTCTTT
CASSQGSEAFF
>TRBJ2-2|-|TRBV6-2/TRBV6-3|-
TGTGCCAGCAGTTACTCAGGGGCGGCCGGGGAGCTGTTTTTT
CASSYSGAAGELFF
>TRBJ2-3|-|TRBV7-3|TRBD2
TGTGCCAGCAGCCCAGGGACTAGCGGAGGCACAGATACGCAGTATTTT
CASSPGTSGGTDTQYF
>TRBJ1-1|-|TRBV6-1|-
TGTGCCAGCAGTGAGTCGGCCGTTCCGGGACTCAGGGCTTTCTTT
CASSESAVPGLRAFF
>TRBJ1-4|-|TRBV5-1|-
TGCGCCAGCAGCTTGGGGGCGGGAACTAATGAAAAACTGTTTTTT
CASSLGAGTNEKLFF
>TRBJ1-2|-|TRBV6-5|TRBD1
TGTGCCAGCAGGGTGGGACAGGGGGCTTGGTATGGCTACACCTTC
CASRVGQGAWYGYTF
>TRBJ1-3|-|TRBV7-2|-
TGTGCCAGCAGCTTAGTTTGGGGGGTTGGAAACACCATATATTTT
CASSLVWGVGNTIYF
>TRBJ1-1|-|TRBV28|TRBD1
TGTGCCAGCAGTTCCGGACAGGGGGGAAAGAGTCCTGAAGCTTTCTTT
CASSSGQGGKSPEAFF
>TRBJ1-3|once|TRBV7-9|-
TGTGCCAGCAGCTTAGGGAGGGCCACTGGAAACACCATATATTTT
CASSLGRATGNTIYF
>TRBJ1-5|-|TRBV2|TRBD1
TGTGCCAGCAGGACAGGGGGCAATCAGCCCCAGCATTTT
CASRTGGNQPQHF
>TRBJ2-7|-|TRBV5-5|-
TGTGCCAGCAGCTTGGATCAGGGCCGGGCCCAACTCGAGCAGTACTTC
CASSLDQGRAQLEQYF
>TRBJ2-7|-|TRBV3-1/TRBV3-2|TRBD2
TGTGCCAGCAGCCAAGATCTACTAGCGGGGGGGGACTTCGAGCAGTACTTC
CASSQDLLAGGDFEQYF
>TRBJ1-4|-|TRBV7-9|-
TGTGCCAGCAGCTTAGGACAGTCAACTAATGAAAAACTGTTTTTT
CASSLGQSTNEKLFF
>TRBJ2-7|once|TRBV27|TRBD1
TGTGCCAGCAGTTGGGACAGGGGCTCCTACGAGCAGTACTTC
CASSWDRGSYEQYF
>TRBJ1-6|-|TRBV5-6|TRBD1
TGTGCCAGCAGCACCATCGACAGGGTGGGGTCACCCCTCCACTTT
CASSTIDRVGSPLHF
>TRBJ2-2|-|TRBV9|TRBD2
TGTGCCAGCAGCGTAGGTAGCGGGAGCCCCGCCGGGGAGCTGTTTTTT
CASSVGSGSPAGELFF
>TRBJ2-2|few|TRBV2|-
TGTGCCACCAGCCCCCAGGCGAACACCGGGGAGCTGTTTTTT
CATSPQANTGELFF
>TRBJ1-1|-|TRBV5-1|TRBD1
TGCGCCAGCAGTCGGAGCGCGAGACAGGGGGCTAGAGTAGTGATGAACACTGAAGCTTTCTTT
CASSRSARQGARVVMNTEAFF
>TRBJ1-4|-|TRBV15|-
TGTGCCACCAGCAGGGGCATATCCGCAACTAATGAAAAACTGTTTTTT
CATSRGISATNEKLFF
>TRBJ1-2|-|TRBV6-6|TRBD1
TGTGCCAGCAGCGGACAGGGGGCTGACTATGGCTACACCTTC
CASSGQGADYGYTF
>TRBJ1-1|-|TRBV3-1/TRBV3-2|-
TGTGCCAGCAGCCTCCGAGGTCCGCAACTGAACACTGAAGCTTTCTTT
CASSLRGPQLNTEAFF
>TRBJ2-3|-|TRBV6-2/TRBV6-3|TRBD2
TGTGCCAGCAGTTACTCTAGCGGGGGACGCAAGTTTGGTACGCAGTATTTT
CASSYSSGGRKFGTQYF
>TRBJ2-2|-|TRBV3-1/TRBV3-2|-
TGTGCCAGCGCGACGACAGGATACACCGGGGAGCTGTTTTTT
CASATTGYTGELFF
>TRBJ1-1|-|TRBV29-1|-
TGCAGCGTCGGACATGGACAGAACACTGAAGCTTTCTTT
CSVGHGQNTEAFF
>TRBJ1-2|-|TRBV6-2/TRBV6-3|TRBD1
TGTGCCAGCAGTCCAGGGGGCAGGAACTATGGCTACACCTTC
CASSPGGRNYGYTF
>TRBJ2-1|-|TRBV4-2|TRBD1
TGTGCCAGCAGCAAAACAACCGGACAGGGACTCTACAATGAGCAGTTCTTC
CASSKTTGQGLYNEQFF
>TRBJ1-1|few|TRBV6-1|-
TGTGCCAGCAGTGAATACAATTGGGCTTTCTTT
CASSEYNWAFF